These T cell receptor beta chains were read from a single sample in a study of T-cell memory formation after mild COVID-19. TCRdb itself ran the 5' RACE reads through MiXCR, one entry per CDR3 protein. The sample has roughly 620,000 distinct CDR3 sequences; roughly 18% are singletons. The specimen sequenced was PBMCs or a T cell subset sorted from them (not recorded which). The receptor set was obtained from an adult woman who had mild COVID-19 (a few samples of this study predate the infection). Cell type and time point are not known. CDR3s include the opening cysteine and the closing phenylalanine or tryptophan. A D gene is named only where the DNA matches it firmly. The listing skips clone size in some rows; elsewhere it reads once, few, many or a size class.

clone_size,d_call,j_call,v_call,cdr3_aa,cdr3_nt
few,.,TRBJ2-3,TRBV14,CASSQESFLAFPSTDTQYF,TGTGCCAGCAGCCAAGAAAGTTTTCTAGCGTTCCCTAGCACAGATACGCAGTATTTT
.,.,TRBJ2-7,TRBV20-1,CSARDLGSPYEQYF,TGCAGTGCTAGAGATCTAGGGTCCCCTTACGAGCAGTACTTC
.,.,TRBJ2-7,TRBV5-1,CASSFGQGIHF,.
.,TRBD2,TRBJ2-3,TRBV4-2,CASSQEASGLVGDTQYF,TGTGCCAGCAGCCAAGAGGCTAGCGGCCTCGTGGGAGATACGCAGTATTTT
.,.,TRBJ2-1,TRBV16,CASSQAAKNYNEQFF,TGTGCCAGCAGCCAAGCTGCCAAAAACTACAATGAGCAGTTCTTC
few,.,TRBJ1-6,TRBV7-9,CASSLWHQTPSPLHF,TGTGCCAGCAGCTTATGGCATCAGACCCCCTCACCCCTCCACTTT
few,.,TRBJ2-6,TRBV27,CASSPGGSWPGANVLTF,TGTGCCAGCAGCCCAGGGGGGTCCTGGCCTGGGGCCAACGTCCTGACTTTC
many,TRBD1,TRBJ2-2,TRBV14,CASSQIGTANTGELFF,TGTGCCAGCAGCCAAATCGGGACAGCGAACACCGGGGAGCTGTTTTTT
.,.,TRBJ2-1,TRBV5-1,CASTGGGAGSYNEQFF,TGCGCCAGCACCGGGGGAGGAGCAGGCTCCTACAATGAGCAGTTCTTC
.,.,TRBJ1-2,TRBV5-4,CASSEFDRKRIGYTF,TGTGCCAGCAGCGAATTTGACAGGAAGAGGATTGGCTACACCTTC
.,.,TRBJ2-5,TRBV24-1,CATSDPGHFQETQYF,TGTGCCACCAGTGACCCGGGACACTTCCAAGAGACCCAGTACTTC
few,.,TRBJ1-2,TRBV6-5,CASSYRDSHGYTF,TGTGCCAGCAGTTACCGAGATTCCCATGGCTACACCTTC
.,.,TRBJ2-7,TRBV2,CASKGEGAWDEQYF,TGTGCCAGCAAGGGGGAGGGGGCTTGGGACGAGCAGTACTTC
.,TRBD2,TRBJ2-5,TRBV24-1,CATSDLSGRGETQYF,TGTGCCACCAGTGATTTAAGCGGGAGAGGAGAGACCCAGTACTTC
.,.,TRBJ2-3,TRBV7-2,CASSFGGRGDTQYF,TGTGCCAGCAGCTTTGGGGGGCGCGGGGATACGCAGTATTTT
few,.,TRBJ1-3,TRBV19,CASKEFSGNTTYF,TGTGCCAGTAAGGAATTCTCTGGAAACACCACATATTTT
.,TRBD1,TRBJ2-1,TRBV7-6,CASSLGTGGHEQFF,TGTGCCAGCAGCTTAGGGACAGGGGGCCATGAGCAGTTCTTC
few,.,TRBJ1-2,TRBV20-1,CSARDHGGVSYGYTF,TGCAGTGCTAGAGATCATGGAGGAGTTTCCTATGGCTACACCTTC
few,.,TRBJ2-7,TRBV27,CASSLLRGFSYEQYF,TGTGCCAGCAGTCTGCTACGGGGTTTCTCCTACGAGCAGTACTTC
few,.,TRBJ2-6,TRBV6-2/TRBV6-3,CASTLTDSGANVLTF,TGTGCCAGCACCCTCACAGACTCTGGGGCCAACGTCCTGACTTTC
many,TRBD1,TRBJ1-1,TRBV12-3/TRBV12-4,CASSLPQGQKNTEAFF,TGTGCCAGCAGTTTGCCCCAGGGACAGAAGAACACTGAAGCTTTCTTT
.,.,TRBJ2-5,TRBV3-1,CASSQAGPAETQYF,TGTGCCAGCAGCCAAGCCGGACCCGCGGAGACCCAGTACTTC